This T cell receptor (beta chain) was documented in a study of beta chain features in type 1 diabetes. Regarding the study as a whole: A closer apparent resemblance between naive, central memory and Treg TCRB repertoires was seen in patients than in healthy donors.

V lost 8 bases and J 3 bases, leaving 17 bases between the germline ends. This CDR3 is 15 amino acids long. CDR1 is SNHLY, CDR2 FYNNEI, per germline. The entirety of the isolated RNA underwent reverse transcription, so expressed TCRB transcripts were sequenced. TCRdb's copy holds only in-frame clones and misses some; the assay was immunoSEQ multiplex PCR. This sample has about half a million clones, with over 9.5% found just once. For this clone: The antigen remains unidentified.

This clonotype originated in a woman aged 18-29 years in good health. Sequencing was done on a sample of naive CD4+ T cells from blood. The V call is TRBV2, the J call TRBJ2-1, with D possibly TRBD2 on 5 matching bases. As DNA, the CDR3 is TGTGCCAGCTGTAATGCATCGGGGTACTACAATGAGCAGTTCTTC. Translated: CASCNASGYYNEQFF.